The sequence of this T cell receptor beta chain was determined in a study of T cells in pancreatic ductal adenocarcinoma. Assay used: immunoSEQ multiplex PCR; TCRdb lists only in-frame clones, some missing. The data show almost 5,500 clones, approximately 65% seen once. Selected pancreatic ductal adenocarcinoma patients had undergone surgery without neoadjuvant therapy. Germline V lookup: CDR1 SGHKS, CDR2 YYEKEE (reference sequence). The CDR3 spans 16 residues. Trimming removed 6 bases at V and 0 bases at J, with 19 bases between. The chain employs TRBV5-5 and TRBJ2-7; tentative D call: TRBD1 (6 bases). Input material: pancreatic tumor tissue. The TCR sequence derives from a human donor with pancreatic ductal adenocarcinoma. The CDR3 here is CASTPEIQGSSYEQYF. The CDR3 nucleotides are TGTGCCAGCACCCCCGAGATTCAGGGGAGCTCCTACGAGCAGTACTTC.